This section outlines one T cell receptor beta chain sequence together with its context. This CDR3 is built from 15 residues. Germline loops: CDR1 SQVTM, CDR2 ANQGSEA. V was cut by 5 bases and J by 0 bases, with 13 bases left in between. This specimen comes from a study of blood T cell repertoires in COVID-19. Each participant's cohort was designated according to participant-reported clinical history. Authors' processing steps: Amplifying reference gene primers gave estimates of nucleated cell counts. The method was immunoSEQ multiplex PCR; TCRdb's version includes in-frame clones alone and lacks a portion of them. From that table come the V and J calls and clone size; the DNA was used to work out D and trimming. The data show some 510,000 clones, around nine tenths seen once.

J is TRBJ2-2 and V is TRBV29-1, with D perhaps TRBD2 (6 bases). The TCR was taken from a woman between 40 and 50 years old who had recovered from COVID-19. The sequencing sample was made of PBMCs or T cells enriched from blood (not recorded which). CDR3 nucleotide sequence: TGCAGCGTTAAGGGCGGGACGGCGAACACCGGGGAGCTGTTTTTT. Translated: CSVKGGTANTGELFF.